The 21 T cell receptor beta chains in this list originate from one sample, sequenced in a study of shared clonotypes between healthy human individuals. Method: immunoSEQ multiplex PCR; TCRdb's copy keeps in-frame clones and lacks some. The sample shows under 1,100,000 clones, around 78% of them seen only once. What was sequenced was memory CD4+ T cells from PBMCs. Subset specified: CD45RA-negative fraction. All receptors come from a man younger than 35 in good health. Some clones in this sample may be carry-over from other donors' samples.

The CDR3 region has the DNA TGCGCCAGCAGCTTGGCCCCACACTTGAGGACTGAAGCTTTCTTT. As protein: CASSLAPHLRTEAFF. The V and J genes are TRBV5-1 and TRBJ1-1; no reliable D call. This CDR3 comprises 15 residues. Trimming removed 0 bases from V and 5 bases from J, with 14 bases in between. CDR1 and CDR2 (germline): SGHRS, YFSETQ.

V is TRBV10-3 and J is TRBJ2-5; the D gene could be TRBD1 or TRBD2 (7 bases each). V was cut by 10 bases and J by 10 bases, with 16 bases left in between. This CDR3 comprises 11 residues. Germline CDR1 reads ENHRY; CDR2 reads SYGVKD. The CDR3 protein is CATSRGEGQYF. CDR3 sequence (DNA): TGTGCCACATCCAGGGGGGAGGGCCAGTACTTC.

This clone was seen a single time. Relative to the germline gene, one junction end is altered; a read error may explain this. The chain couples TRBV2 to TRBJ2-7, with D possibly being TRBD2 (8 bases). The germline CDR1 and CDR2 sequences are SNHLY and FYNNEI. The CDR3 is 16 residues long. CDR3: CASSDLVAGTAPRVNF. CDR3 in DNA: TGTGCCAGCAGTGATCTAGTAGCGGGGACAGCCCCCAGGGTGAACTTC.

This clone was counted a few times. The rearrangement joins TRBV5-1 to TRBJ1-3; tentatively, D is TRBD1 (5 bases). CDR1 and CDR2 (germline): SGHRS, YFSETQ. This CDR3 spans 14 amino acids. The V and J ends lost 2 bases and 4 bases respectively, with 10 bases between them. In nucleotides, the CDR3 is TGCGCCAGCAGCTTCGGGACCCAAGGAAACACCATATATTTT. As protein: CASSFGTQGNTIYF.

As regards this clone: A far larger clone is just one base off, so this is likely a read error. The CDR3 does not close with the conserved phenylalanine or tryptophan, likely indicating a read error. The V call is TRBV30, the J call TRBJ1-5; TRBD1 might be the D (5 bases). The CDR3 is made up of 13 amino acids. The V end was cut by 3 bases, the J end by 5 bases, with 11 bases between. In germline, CDR1 is GTSNPN, CDR2 SVGIG (reference sequence). The CDR3 nucleotides are TGTGCCTGGAGCCCCGGGACCCATCAGCCCCAGCATTCT. Protein product: CAWSPGTHQPQHS.

J is TRBJ1-5 and V is TRBV2, with 7 bases fitting TRBD1. This CDR3 has 15 amino acids. The junction had 9 bases not matched to a gene; V was cut back by 5 bases and J by 5 bases. The V gene's germline CDR1 is SNHLY and CDR2 FYNNEI. The DNA of the CDR3 is TGTGCCAGCAGTTACGGACAGGCCAAGTATCAGCCCCAGCATTTT. Translating gives CASSYGQAKYQPQHF.

V and J are TRBV9 and TRBJ1-2; TRBD1 agrees at 8 bases. Germline V gene lookup returns CDR1 SGDLS and CDR2 YYNGEE. The CDR3 consists of 14 residues. V lost 4 bases to trimming and J lost 5 bases; unmatched junction nucleotides: 7. For the CDR3, the DNA is TGTGCCAGCAGCCCTGACAGGGGTACATATGGCTACACCTTC. Protein: CASSPDRGTYGYTF.

This clone showed up just a few times. The chain joins TRBV27 to TRBJ2-7; TRBD2 agrees at 9 bases. This CDR3 contains 13 residues. The V gene's germline CDR1 is MNHEY and CDR2 SMNVEV (reference sequence). J lost 6 bases, V lost 2 bases, and 2 bases had no gene match. The CDR3 bases are TGTGCCAGCAGTTTAGCGGGAGGGATCGAGCAGTACTTC. Translated, it gives CASSLAGGIEQYF.

This chain joins TRBV19 and TRBJ2-6, with TRBD1 matching 9 bases. Germline assignment: CDR1 LNHDA and CDR2 SQIVND (reference sequence). With V trimmed by 5 bases and J by 2 bases, 7 bases remained unmatched. This CDR3 region has 17 residues. The CDR3 nucleotides read TGTGCCAGTAGTCCCGGGACAGGGCTAGCTGGGGCCAACGTCCTGACTTTC. It translates to CASSPGTGLAGANVLTF.

The J gene is TRBJ1-1, the V gene TRBV28; D might be TRBD1 (5 bases). The CDR3 consists of 13 residues. V was trimmed by 2 bases and J by 9 bases, leaving 13 bases between them. The germline gives CDR1 MDHEN, CDR2 SYDVKM. In DNA, the CDR3 is TGTGCCAGCAGTTTACTCGCCTCGGGGCAAGCTTTCTTT. Residues: CASSLLASGQAFF.

The J gene is TRBJ1-1, the V gene TRBV28, with 12 bases identical to TRBD1. Trimming cost V 5 bases and J 4 bases; bases outside gene matches: 11. The length of the CDR3 is 17 residues. Germline-derived CDR1 and CDR2 are MDHEN and SYDVKM. Written as DNA, the CDR3 is TGTGCCAGCAGTCCCCTTGAGAGGGACAGGGGGCTCACTGAAGCTTTCTTT. Its protein product is CASSPLERDRGLTEAFF.

On this clone: Germline is not matched at one junction end, which may reflect a read error. Other DNA sequences from this sample encode an identical CDR3 as well. The CDR3 sequence is CASPYPRDRHSYEQYF. The CDR3 DNA reads TGTGCCAGCCCCTACCCCCGGGACAGACACTCCTACGAGCAGTATTTC. The chain couples TRBV6-4 to TRBJ2-7, with 7 bases aligning to TRBD1. Germline V CDR1 and CDR2: MRHNA, SNTAGT. The CDR3 is 16 residues long.

This clone showed up just a few times. The chain recombines TRBV19 with TRBJ2-7; weak D call: TRBD2 (6 bases). Germline V gives CDR1 LNHDA, CDR2 SQIVND (reference sequence). V dropped 5 bases and J dropped 6 bases, with 17 bases sitting between them. This CDR3 is 14 amino acids long. CDR3 region: CASSVRDSNGEQYF. In DNA, the CDR3 is TGTGCCAGTAGTGTTCGGGACTCAAACGGCGAGCAGTACTTC. The full variable domain, rest sourced from reference TRBV19 and TRBJ2-7, is DGGITQSPKYLFRKEGQNVTLSCEQNLNHDAMYWYRQDPGQGLRLIYYSQIVNDFQKGDIAEGYSVSREKKESFPLTVTSAQKNPTAFYLCASSVRDSNGEQYFGPGTRLTVT.

This chain joins TRBV4-2 and TRBJ2-3, with TRBD2 identical over 9 bases. This CDR3 is built from 16 residues. Trimming at V came to 3 bases and at J to 8 bases, leaving 12 bases not matched to a gene. Germline values: CDR1 LGHNA, CDR2 YNFKEQ. CDR3 amino acids: CASSQDSGSGRGTQYF. CDR3 DNA: TGTGCCAGCAGCCAGGATAGCGGGAGTGGGCGGGGTACGCAGTATTTT.

V is TRBV28 and J is TRBJ1-2; D unclear. Germline CDR1 MDHEN, CDR2 SYDVKM. V shed 7 bases and J shed 4 bases, with 16 bases lying between them. This CDR3 spans 14 amino acids. CDR3 protein: CASTPIRRFYGYTF. In nucleotides, the CDR3 is TGTGCCAGCACTCCGATACGCAGGTTCTATGGCTACACCTTC.

This sequence joins TRBV19 and TRBJ1-1; 8 positions agree with TRBD1. CDR1 LNHDA and CDR2 SQIVND come from the germline V gene (reference sequence). This CDR3 is 14 amino acids long. Unmatched junction bases numbered 1, after V lost 3 bases and J lost 1 base. The CDR3 DNA is TGTGCCAGTAGTATCAGGGGGCCGAACACTGAAGCTTTCTTT. This gives the protein CASSIRGPNTEAFF.

The chain links TRBV27 to TRBJ2-7; perhaps TRBD1 as D (6 bases). The CDR3 length is 15 residues. The V gene's germline CDR1 is MNHEY and CDR2 SMNVEV (reference sequence). Trimming removed 6 bases from V and 3 bases from J, with 18 bases in between. The CDR3 DNA reads TGTGCCAGCAGCTCACTGACAGGCTCAGACTACGAGCAGTACTTC. Its translation is CASSSLTGSDYEQYF.

Here the CDR3 DNA reads TGTGCCAGCAGTTTTGACAGGCCCAACACTGAAGCTTTCTTT. The encoded protein is CASSFDRPNTEAFF. V gene TRBV27 combines with J gene TRBJ1-1, with a weak D call TRBD1 (6 bases). V lost 3 bases and J lost 2, with 10 bases in between. Germline CDR1 MNHEY, CDR2 SMNVEV (reference sequence). The CDR3 length is 14 residues.

This chain connects TRBV18 to TRBJ1-5; unclear D gene. Deletions cut 6 bases from V and 6 bases from J, with 9 bases between. The CDR3 extends over 12 amino acids. The germline gives CDR1 KGHSH, CDR2 LQKENI. This chain's CDR3 is CASSESGQPQHF. CDR3 sequence (DNA): TGTGCCAGCTCTGAGTCGGGTCAGCCCCAGCATTTT.

The chain is built from TRBV4-3 and TRBJ2-2, with D possibly matching TRBD2 (5 bases). Trimming cost V 6 bases and J 3 bases, with 14 bases left between them. The CDR3 runs 15 residues. CDR1 and CDR2 from the germline V gene are LGHNA and YSLEER. CDR3 sequence (DNA): TGCGCCAGCAGGAAACGAGGAGGACACACCGGGGAGCTGTTTTTT. Its protein is CASRKRGGHTGELFF.

The rearrangement links TRBV19 to TRBJ1-1; 11 bases agree with TRBD1. Trimming took 9 bases from V and 6 from J; bases not matched to a gene: 12. Germline assignment: CDR1 LNHDA and CDR2 SQIVND (reference sequence). The CDR3 sequence is 15 residues long. The CDR3 DNA sequence: TGTGCCAGCACCGGGACAGGGGGGTATAGTGCTGAAGCTTTCTTT. Translating gives CASTGTGGYSAEAFF.